This T cell receptor (beta chain) comes out of a study of cytomegalovirus exposure and HLA in healthy donors. Findings and caveats of the study: Association of a missense DCLRE1C variant with TCR beta V- and J-gene trimming was reported in a later analysis. More clonal expansion characterized HLA-associated TCR beta chains than equally common others in a later analysis.

60 Vbeta and 13 Jbeta primers were used in PCR. Assay: immunoSEQ multiplex PCR; the TCRdb copy retains only in-frame clones and omits some. The sample records approximately 150,000 clones, about 80% being singletons. This clone was picked up one time. Its specificity is not known. This sequence originates from a woman aged 40 to 50 in good health and CMV-seronegative. Source material: PBMCs.

In DNA, the CDR3 is TGTGCCAGCATAGCTCCGGATCTTGACAATGAGCAGTTCTTC. Its protein product is CASIAPDLDNEQFF. The chain is built from TRBV7-9 and TRBJ2-1, with unresolved D. CDR1 and CDR2 (germline): SEHNR, FQNEAQ (reference sequence). The length of the CDR3 is 14 residues. Trimming removed 7 bases at V and 5 bases at J, with 15 bases between.